Listed below are T cell receptor beta chains from one sample, sequenced in a study of resident and recirculating memory T cells in vitiligo. Profiling relied on immunoSEQ multiplex PCR, and the TCRdb table lists in-frame clones only, not all of them. The data hold 75,000 to 85,000 clones, with about 90% observed a single time. The specimen was blood. These receptors were taken from a male donor with vitiligo. Both conserved end residues are part of each CDR3. D genes are given only for firm matches. Clone size, where shown, is once, few, many, or a class for clones that have expanded.

j_call v_call clone_size d_call cdr3_aa cdr3_nt
TRBJ2-5 TRBV28 . TRBD2 CAQWREVDETQYF TGTGCCCAATGGCGGGAGGTGGACGAGACCCAGTACTTC
TRBJ2-3 TRBV19 . . CASSVAPSTDTQYF TGTGCCAGTAGTGTAGCCCCTAGCACAGATACGCAGTATTTT
TRBJ1-1 TRBV28 . . CASTIPREVGNTEAFF TGTGCCAGCACCATCCCCCGGGAGGTCGGGAACACTGAAGCTTTCTTT
TRBJ1-4 TRBV30 . TRBD1 CAWATGFYEKLFF TGTGCCTGGGCGACAGGGTTTTATGAAAAACTGTTTTTT
TRBJ2-3 TRBV19 . TRBD2 CASSTPWTSGRTSSGTDTQYF TGTGCCAGTAGTACCCCCTGGACTAGCGGGAGGACGTCATCGGGCACAGATACGCAGTATTTT
TRBJ2-5 TRBV18 . TRBD2 CASSPFFAGVETQYF TGTGCCAGCTCACCATTCTTTGCGGGAGTAGAGACCCAGTACTTC
TRBJ2-7 TRBV28 . . CASSPPPGFEQYF TGTGCCAGCAGTCCCCCTCCCGGGTTCGAGCAGTACTTC
TRBJ1-5 TRBV2 once TRBD1 CASSDPGQGRVQPQHF TGTGCCAGCAGTGACCCGGGACAGGGGCGGGTACAGCCCCAGCATTTT
TRBJ2-7 TRBV28 . . CASRGTLGQPLREQYF TGTGCCAGCAGGGGCACCTTAGGACAGCCCTTACGAGAACAGTACTTC
TRBJ2-1 TRBV6-4 many TRBD2 CASSEASGTGNNEQFF TGTGCCAGCAGTGAGGCTAGCGGGACTGGGAACAATGAGCAGTTCTTC
TRBJ1-1 TRBV6-4 . . CASSDGGMNTEAFF TGTGCCAGCAGTGACGGCGGTATGAACACTGAAGCTTTCTTT
TRBJ2-7 TRBV5-6 once . CASSLVSVADREQYF TGTGCCAGCAGCTTGGTGAGCGTAGCTGACAGGGAGCAGTACTTC
TRBJ2-7 TRBV30 . TRBD1 CAWSVLSGQGAWEQYF TGTGCCTGGAGTGTACTTTCGGGACAGGGGGCTTGGGAGCAGTACTTC
TRBJ1-2 TRBV9 . . CASSPGGAEYTF TGTGCCAGCAGCCCGGGGGGCGCAGAGTACACCTTC
TRBJ2-3 TRBV18 . TRBD1 CASSPPNRGGSDTQYF TGTGCCAGCTCACCACCGAACAGGGGTGGCTCAGATACGCAGTATTTT